This T cell receptor beta chain was identified during a study of OX40 agonist ivuxolimab in advanced cancers. Across the study: Patients were dosed with the agonistic anti-OX40 (CD134) antibody ivuxolimab. People in dose escalation had one of these cancers: hepatocellular carcinoma, melanoma, renal cell or head and neck cancer. Prior anti-PD-1, anti-PD-L1 or anti-CTLA-4 therapy did not bar entry, and less than 50% had some.

Using immunoSEQ multiplex PCR, the repertoire was profiled, and TCRdb retains in-frame clones only, with some absent. The sample has 95,000 to 100,000 clones, roughly 83% seen once. V gave up 5 bases and J gave up 0 bases, with 13 bases separating them. Germline CDR1 and CDR2: MNHEY and SVGAGI. The CDR3 consists of 15 residues. Concerning this clone itself: Its antigen is currently unknown.

Study-wide results and limits: Expanded peripheral T-cell antigen specificity went undetermined.

Sequencing used CD4+ or CD8+ T cells sorted from blood, obtained in a trial of the OX40 agonist ivuxolimab. This TCR was sampled from an adult with an advanced solid tumor such as melanoma, head and neck, liver or kidney cancer. The chain uses TRBV6-5 and TRBJ1-2; D might be TRBD1 (5 bases). CDR3 amino acids: CASSRQLEANYGYTF. The CDR3 DNA follows: TGTGCCAGCAGTAGACAGCTGGAAGCTAACTATGGCTACACCTTC.